These 5 T cell receptor beta chains share one sample of origin, sequenced in a study of blood T cell repertoires in COVID-19. The table came from immunoSEQ multiplex PCR; TCRdb's copy has only in-frame clones and leaves some out. This sample has hundreds of thousands of clones, with around 90% found just once. Sequenced: peripheral blood. The source of these receptors is a man younger than 35 with COVID-19, enrolled during active disease.

CDR3 residues: CASSIGTSGNSYNEQFF. The CDR3 DNA reads TGCGCCAGCAGCATCGGGACTAGCGGGAACTCCTACAATGAGCAGTTCTTC. The genes are TRBV5-1 and TRBJ2-1; TRBD2 matches at 13 bases. The germline gives CDR1 SGHRS, CDR2 YFSETQ. This CDR3 has 17 residues. The J segment lost 0 bases and the V segment lost 4 bases, leaving 4 bases of the junction unmatched.

This chain links TRBV12-3 or TRBV12-4 with TRBJ1-2; no reliable D call. Deletions cut 2 bases from V and 6 bases from J, with 7 bases between. The CDR3 length is 12 residues. The CDR3 reads CASSLSVDGYTF. The CDR3 bases are TGTGCCAGCAGTTTATCGGTGGATGGCTACACCTTC.

The J gene is TRBJ2-2, the V gene TRBV9; a weak D match, TRBD1 (6 bases). Trimming took 4 bases from V and 0 from J, leaving 10 bases between them. The germline V gene encodes CDR1 SGDLS and CDR2 YYNGEE. This CDR3 is 15 amino acids long. Here the CDR3 reads CASSPGHSNTGELFF. The CDR3 nucleotides read TGTGCCAGCAGCCCGGGACACTCGAACACCGGGGAGCTGTTTTTT.

This clone has only a few counts. The chain combines TRBV24-1 with TRBJ2-2; 9 nucleotides align to TRBD2. The CDR3 runs to 15 residues. Trimming at V came to 2 bases and at J to 6 bases, leaving 3 bases not matched to a gene. Germline CDR1 reads KGHDR; CDR2 reads SFDVKD. CDR3: CATSDSGLASGELFF. DNA of the CDR3: TGTGCCACCAGTGATTCGGGACTAGCATCCGGGGAGCTGTTTTTT.

The genes are TRBV19 and TRBJ1-2; maybe TRBD1 (6 bases). CDR1 is LNHDA, CDR2 SQIVND, per germline (reference sequence). CDR3 length equals 14 residues. Trimming removed 3 bases at V and 4 bases at J, with 12 bases between. CDR3 residues: CASSIGRGGYGYTF. CDR3 nucleotide sequence: TGTGCCAGTAGTATTGGTAGGGGGGGCTATGGCTACACCTTC.